The 25 T cell receptor beta chains below all came from one sample that was sequenced in a study of shared clonotypes between healthy human individuals. Produced via immunoSEQ multiplex PCR; TCRdb's table is partial and in-frame only. The sample yields roughly 2 million clones, approximately 95% seen once. The specimen was naive CD4+ T cells sorted from blood. As to subset: CD45RA+ positively selected. The receptor set was obtained from a man between 18 and 35 years old in good health.

This clone has just one count. J is TRBJ2-7 and V is TRBV5-4; 7 bases map to TRBD1. CDR1 and CDR2 (germline): SGHNT, YYREEE (reference sequence). V was pared by 0 bases and J by 4 bases, with 7 bases of the junction left unmatched. This CDR3 has 15 residues. CDR3: CASSLGQGAVYEQYF. The CDR3 DNA reads as TGTGCCAGCAGCTTGGGACAGGGCGCCGTTTACGAGCAGTACTTC.

This chain joins TRBV7-9 and TRBJ1-1; 8 nucleotides align to TRBD1. CDR1 and CDR2 (germline): SEHNR, FQNEAQ (reference sequence). Trimming cost V 5 bases and J 1 base; bases outside gene matches: 6. This CDR3 is 15 amino acids long. In DNA form, the CDR3 reads TGTGCCAGCAGCACCTGGACAGGGAGGAACACTGAAGCTTTCTTT. The encoded protein is CASSTWTGRNTEAFF.

The chain joins TRBV19 to TRBJ1-2; D unclear. Looked up from germline, CDR1 is LNHDA and CDR2 is SQIVND (reference sequence). Deletions cut 2 bases from V and 2 bases from J, with 12 bases between. This CDR3 is built from 15 residues. The CDR3 loop reads CASSINFGPNYGYTF. CDR3 nucleotide sequence: TGTGCCAGTAGTATAAATTTTGGGCCGAACTATGGCTACACCTTC.

This chain links TRBV4-1 with TRBJ2-3; the D gene is possibly TRBD2 (6 bases). Per germline, CDR1 MGHRA and CDR2 YSYEKL. Trimming cost V 1 base and J 0 bases, with 17 bases left between them. This CDR3 spans 18 amino acids. The CDR3 protein is CASSQVGGGGPSTDTQYF. The CDR3 DNA is TGCGCCAGCAGCCAAGTCGGGGGAGGCGGTCCGAGCACAGATACGCAGTATTTT.

A note on this clone: The same CDR3 is also encoded by other DNA sequences in this sample. The chain uses TRBV6-5 and TRBJ1-5; D possibly corresponds to TRBD1 (5 bases). The CDR3 loop spans 13 amino acids. Germline V gene data show CDR1 as MNHEY and CDR2 as SVGAGI. With 3 bases removed from V and 6 bases from J, the gap between germline ends came to 9 bases. As DNA, the CDR3 is TGTGCCAGCAGTTATGGGGGATCTCAGCCCCAGCATTTT. This gives the protein CASSYGGSQPQHF.

The gene calls are TRBV6-5 and TRBJ1-6; no clear D gene. The CDR3 is 15 residues long. Germline V gene sequence: CDR1 MNHEY, CDR2 SVGAGI. Trimming shortened V by 7 bases and J by 7 bases, and 17 bases separated the two germline ends. The CDR3 DNA sequence: TGTGCCAGCAAACCGCTTGAGGTTCTCAATTCACCCCTCCACTTT. As protein: CASKPLEVLNSPLHF.

The chain uses TRBV6-1 and TRBJ2-5; 8 positions agree with TRBD1. Trimming at V came to 3 bases and at J to 5 bases, leaving 11 bases not matched to a gene. This CDR3 has 16 residues. Germline values: CDR1 MNHNS, CDR2 SASEGT. In DNA, the CDR3 is TGTGCCAGCAGTGAGGCGAGGACAGGGTGGGGTGAGACCCAGTACTTC. Protein: CASSEARTGWGETQYF.

The J gene is TRBJ1-1, the V gene TRBV7-9, with TRBD1 matching 7 bases. Germline CDR1 SEHNR, CDR2 FQNEAQ (reference sequence). The CDR3 sequence is 14 residues long. Losses at the gene ends were 3 bases for V and 11 bases for J; bases not matched to a gene: 12. CDR3 nucleotide sequence: TGTGCCAGCAGCTTCCCCACAGGGGCCACGGGGGCTTTCTTT. Protein: CASSFPTGATGAFF.

This chain links TRBV2 with TRBJ2-1; 8 bases fit TRBD1. The CDR3 spans 13 residues. V shed 7 bases and J 5 bases; nucleotides not matched to a gene: 4. From germline, CDR1 is SNHLY and CDR2 FYNNEI. Written as DNA, the CDR3 is TGTGCCAGCAAGGACAGGGTCCACAATGAGCAGTTCTTC. It yields the protein CASKDRVHNEQFF.

The chain has TRBV29-1 and TRBJ2-2; 7 positions match TRBD2. The CDR3 totals 15 residues. Germline V gives CDR1 SQVTM, CDR2 ANQGSEA. J lost 4 bases, V lost 5 bases, and 10 bases had no gene match. CDR3 in DNA: TGCAGCGTTAGGAAAGCGGGAAGACCCACCGGGGAGCTGTTTTTT. It codes for CSVRKAGRPTGELFF.

The gene calls are TRBV5-6 and TRBJ2-7, with D hard to call. The germline V gene has CDR1 SGHDT and CDR2 YYEEEE. Trimming pared 3 bases from V and 2 bases from J, leaving 12 bases between. There are 14 residues in the CDR3. The CDR3 DNA follows: TGTGCCAGCAGCTCTCCTAGTAATCCCTACGAGCAGTACTTC. Protein product: CASSSPSNPYEQYF.

The chain employs TRBV19 and TRBJ1-1; maybe TRBD1 (6 bases). Germline V gene lookup returns CDR1 LNHDA and CDR2 SQIVND (reference sequence). Trimming left V 7 bases short and J 6 bases short, with 15 bases between. The CDR3 is made up of 13 amino acids. CDR3 loop: CASTSGARSEAFF. CDR3 sequence (DNA): TGTGCCAGTACCTCAGGGGCAAGGTCTGAAGCTTTCTTT.

The chain employs TRBV30 and TRBJ2-2; no clear D gene. Trimming cost V 2 bases and J 6 bases, with 16 bases left between them. The CDR3 contains 15 residues. Germline loops: CDR1 GTSNPN, CDR2 SVGIG (reference sequence). CDR3 sequence (DNA): TGTGCCTGGAGTCGGTCCCCTAAGGACGCCGGGGAGCTGTTTTTT. Its translation is CAWSRSPKDAGELFF.

This clone has just one count. V gene TRBV2 combines with J gene TRBJ2-3; D is tentatively TRBD1 or TRBD2 (6 bases each). V was pared by 7 bases and J by 0 bases, with 14 bases between. The V gene's germline CDR1 is SNHLY and CDR2 FYNNEI. The CDR3 contains 15 residues. The CDR3 sequence is CASKGGFSSTDTQYF. The CDR3 nucleotides are TGTGCCAGCAAGGGGGGATTTTCTAGCACAGATACGCAGTATTTT.

The V and J genes are TRBV9 and TRBJ2-2; D unclear. The V and J ends lost 2 bases and 7 bases respectively, with 9 bases between them. Germline lookup yields CDR1 SGDLS and CDR2 YYNGEE. This CDR3 is 13 amino acids long. The CDR3 bases are TGTGCCAGCAGCGTCGACAACGGCGGGGAGCTGTTTTTT. Translated: CASSVDNGGELFF.

The V call is TRBV28, the J call TRBJ1-2; D perhaps matches TRBD1 (5 bases). The ends were cut back, 3 bases at V and 4 bases at J, with 9 bases in the middle. The germline V gene has CDR1 MDHEN and CDR2 SYDVKM. The CDR3 length is 13 residues. CDR3 nucleotides: TGTGCCAGCAGTTTTGTGGGGGGCTATGGCTACACCTTC. Its translation is CASSFVGGYGYTF.

The V and J genes are TRBV19 and TRBJ1-3; D may be TRBD1 (5 bases). The CDR3 loop spans 15 amino acids. CDR1 LNHDA and CDR2 SQIVND come from the germline V gene (reference sequence). V shed 5 bases and J shed 4 bases, with 15 bases lying between them. The DNA of the CDR3 is TGTGCCAGTAGTCCTCGCCAGGGCGCGGGAAACACCATATATTTT. Its translation is CASSPRQGAGNTIYF.

Regarding this clone: In the same sample, other DNA sequences code for this CDR3. The gene calls are TRBV19 and TRBJ2-7, with unresolved D. Trimming cost V 2 bases and J 4 bases, with 6 bases left between them. CDR3 length: 12 residues. CDR1 is LNHDA and CDR2 is SQIVND in the germline V gene (reference sequence). CDR3 sequence: CASSIQGYEQYF. The DNA of the CDR3 is TGTGCCAGTAGTATACAAGGTTACGAGCAGTACTTC.

The chain carries TRBV21-1 and TRBJ1-5; the table's D call, TRBD1, was not checked against the DNA. TRBV21-1 is reported as a pseudogene. This CDR3 is 17 amino acids long. CDR3 DNA: TGTGCCAGCAGCTATGCTTTTCGGACAGGGAGCAATCAGCCCCAGCATTTT. Its protein is CASSYAFRTGSNQPQHF.

The chain combines TRBV5-6 with TRBJ2-7, with a tentative D call TRBD2 (7 bases). Germline V lookup: CDR1 SGHDT, CDR2 YYEEEE. V lost 2 bases, J lost 6 bases, and 12 bases lay in between. The CDR3 is 13 residues long. The CDR3 nucleotides read TGTGCCAGCAGCTTTTATGCGGGGGCCGAGCAGTACTTC. Its protein product is CASSFYAGAEQYF.

Worth noting for this clone: The sample holds other DNA sequences that translate to the same CDR3. The V and J genes are TRBV5-1 and TRBJ1-5; 8 positions agree with TRBD1. The V gene end was trimmed by 4 bases and the J gene end by 2 bases; junction bases not matched to a gene: 2. CDR1 is SGHRS, CDR2 YFSETQ, per germline. There are 14 residues in the CDR3. In nucleotides, the CDR3 is TGCGCCAGCAGCACGACAGGGGGCAATCAGCCCCAGCATTTT. Translation gives CASSTTGGNQPQHF.

This clone was seen a single time. The chain is built from TRBV9 and TRBJ2-7; D possibly corresponds to TRBD2 (6 bases). From germline, CDR1 is SGDLS and CDR2 YYNGEE. Trimming shortened V by 2 bases and J by 6 bases, and 15 bases separated the two germline ends. CDR3 length equals 14 residues. The CDR3, as DNA: TGTGCCAGCAGCGTCGAGGGAGGTTATTCCGAGCAGTACTTC. Amino acids: CASSVEGGYSEQYF. The complete variable domain, with remaining parts taken from reference TRBV9 and TRBJ2-7, reads DSGVTQTPKHLITATGQRVTLRCSPRSGDLSVYWYQQSLDQGLQFLIQYYNGEERAKGNILERFSAQQFPDLHSELNLSSLELGDSALYFCASSVEGGYSEQYFGPGTRLTVT.

J is TRBJ1-3 and V is TRBV6-1; no reliable D call. Germline V CDR1 and CDR2: MNHNS, SASEGT. The V end lost 8 bases, the J end lost 3 bases, and 17 bases lay between the germline ends. This CDR3 is built from 15 residues. CDR3 region: CASLYPVEYGNTIYF. The CDR3 DNA is TGTGCCAGCTTGTACCCGGTGGAGTATGGAAACACCATATATTTT.

This sequence joins TRBV25-1 and TRBJ1-1; D is perhaps TRBD1 (6 bases). V gave up 5 bases and J gave up 1 base, with 14 bases separating them. This CDR3 has 15 residues. The germline V gene has CDR1 MGHDK and CDR2 SYGVNS. For the CDR3, the DNA is TGTGCCAGCAGTTCATTGGGGGCAAAGAACACTGAAGCTTTCTTT. Translating gives CASSSLGAKNTEAFF.

The chain combines TRBV5-6 with TRBJ2-2; weak D call: TRBD1 (6 bases). CDR1 is SGHDT, CDR2 YYEEEE, per germline. This CDR3 is built from 14 residues. The V and J ends lost 5 bases and 1 base respectively, with 9 bases between them. The CDR3 here is CASRKTGNTGELFF. Written as DNA, the CDR3 is TGTGCCAGCAGGAAGACAGGGAACACCGGGGAGCTGTTTTTT.